This T cell receptor beta chain was recorded in a study of radiation and T cells in renal cell carcinoma. Study-level information: Nephrectomy followed 15 Gy stereotactic body radiation by 4 weeks.

V lost 7 bases and J lost 7, with 17 bases in between. The CDR3 contains 13 residues. Per the germline V gene, CDR1 is SQVTM and CDR2 is ANQGSEA. TCRdb keeps only in-frame clones here, not all; method: immunoSEQ multiplex PCR. The table has about 59,000 clones, about three quarters seen once. The time point here: baseline pretreatment blood. Stated treatment: 15 Gy SBRT to primary tumor, nephrectomy 4 weeks later. The patient's renal cell carcinoma had clear cell pathology. The receptor was isolated from a man in his 60s with renal cell carcinoma. The J gene is TRBJ1-5, the V gene TRBV29-1, with D maybe TRBD1 (6 bases). The material was blood, obtained from a patient whose treatment included radiotherapy and nephrectomy. The DNA of the CDR3 is TGCAGCGCTATGACAGGAGGTGGGCAGCCCCAGCATTTT. Residues: CSAMTGGGQPQHF.